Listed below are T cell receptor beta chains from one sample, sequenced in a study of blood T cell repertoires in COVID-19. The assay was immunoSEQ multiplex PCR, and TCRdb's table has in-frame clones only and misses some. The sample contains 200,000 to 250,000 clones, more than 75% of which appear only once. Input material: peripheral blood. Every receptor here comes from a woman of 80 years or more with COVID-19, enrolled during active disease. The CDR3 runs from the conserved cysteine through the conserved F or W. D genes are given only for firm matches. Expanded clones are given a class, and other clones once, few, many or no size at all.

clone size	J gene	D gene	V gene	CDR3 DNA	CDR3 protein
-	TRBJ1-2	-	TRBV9	TGTGCCAGCACCGCGGGGTCGGGGTACTATGGCTACACCTTC	CASTAGSGYYGYTF
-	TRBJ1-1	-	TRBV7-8	TGTGCCAGCAGTCTACAGGGCCCTGAAGCTTTCTTT	CASSLQGPEAFF
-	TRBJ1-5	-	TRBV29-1	TGCAGCGTTGCCCCACATAGCAATCAGCCCCAGCATTTT	CSVAPHSNQPQHF
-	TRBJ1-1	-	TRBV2	TGTGCCAGCAAAATACAGGTCGACACTGAAGCTTTCTTT	CASKIQVDTEAFF
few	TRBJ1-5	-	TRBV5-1	TGCGCCAGCAGCTTGGACCAGTCACAGCCCCAGCATTTT	CASSLDQSQPQHF
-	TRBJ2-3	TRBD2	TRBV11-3	TGTGCCAGCAGCAAGGGACTATCTAGCACAGATACGCAGTATTTT	CASSKGLSSTDTQYF
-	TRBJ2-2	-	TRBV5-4	TGTGCCAGCAGTCCCGCCGGCGGTTCCCGGGAGCTGTTTTTT	CASSPAGGSRELFF
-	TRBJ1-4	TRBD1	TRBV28	TGTGCCAGCAGTTTAATGGGACAGGGAGGGGAAAAACTGTTTTTT	CASSLMGQGGEKLFF
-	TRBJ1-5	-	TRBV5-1	TGCGCCAGCAGCTTGGAGGCAGGGGCAAATCAGCCCCAGCATTTT	CASSLEAGANQPQHF
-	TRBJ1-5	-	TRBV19	TGTGCCAGTAGTACAAATCAGGGGAACCATCAGCCCCAGCATTTT	CASSTNQGNHQPQHF
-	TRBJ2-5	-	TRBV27	TGTGCCAGCAGTTTCAGCCCGAGGGAGACCCAGTACTTC	CASSFSPRETQYF
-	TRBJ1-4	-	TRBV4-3	TGCGCCAGCAGCCAAGAAGGGCAGGGTAATGAAAAACTGTTTTTT	CASSQEGQGNEKLFF
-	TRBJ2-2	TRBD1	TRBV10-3	TGTGCCATCAATCGACAGGGCGACACCGGGGAGCTGTTTTTT	CAINRQGDTGELFF
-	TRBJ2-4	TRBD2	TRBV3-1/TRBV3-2	TGTGCCAGCAGCCAGCCTTCCGGGGGGGCCAAAAACATTCAGTACTTC	CASSQPSGGAKNIQYF
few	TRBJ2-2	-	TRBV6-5	TGTGCCAGCAGTTACGGAGGGCGGTCTTCCACCGGGGAGCTGTTTTTT	CASSYGGRSSTGELFF
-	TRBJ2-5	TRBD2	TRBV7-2	TGTGCCAGCAGCTTATTAGCGGGGGGCCAAGAGACCCAGTACTTC	CASSLLAGGQETQYF
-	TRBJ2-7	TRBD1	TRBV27	TGTGCCAGCAGTTCGTACCGGGACAGCCCCTACGAGCAGTACTTC	CASSSYRDSPYEQYF
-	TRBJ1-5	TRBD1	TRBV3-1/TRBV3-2	TGTGCCAGCAGCCAAGCAGGGGGCGATCAGCCCCAGCATTTT	CASSQAGGDQPQHF
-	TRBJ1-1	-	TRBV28	TGTGCCAGCAGACTTCAAGAGACTGAAGCTTTCTTT	CASRLQETEAFF
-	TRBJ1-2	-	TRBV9	TGTGCCAGCAGCGTAGGGCAGGGAACGAGTGGCTACACCTTC	CASSVGQGTSGYTF
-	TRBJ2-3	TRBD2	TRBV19	TGTGCCAGTAGGGAAGCGGGGGGCCTCCTAGATACGCAGTATTTT	CASREAGGLLDTQYF
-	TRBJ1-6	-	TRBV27	TGTGCCAGCAGTTTAGGGGCAGCAAATTCACCCCTCCACTTT	CASSLGAANSPLHF
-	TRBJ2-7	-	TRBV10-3	TGTGCCATCGGGCAGATTTACGAGCAGTACTTC	CAIGQIYEQYF
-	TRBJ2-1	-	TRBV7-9	TGTGCCAGCAGCCGAGAGGGAGGGGGGTCGCTGGAGCAGTTCTTC	CASSREGGGSLEQFF
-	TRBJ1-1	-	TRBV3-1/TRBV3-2	TGTGCCAGCAGCCTAGGAATGGACTCGAACACTGAAGCTTTCTTT	CASSLGMDSNTEAFF
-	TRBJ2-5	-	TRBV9	TGTGCCAGCAGCGTAGGGGGCGGGGTCCCGTCCGAGACCCAGTACTTC	CASSVGGGVPSETQYF
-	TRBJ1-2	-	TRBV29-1	TGCAGCGTTGGGGAGTCCGGCTCCTGGGTTTATGGCTACACCTTC	CSVGESGSWVYGYTF
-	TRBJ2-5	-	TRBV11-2	TGTGCCAGTAGCCGGGTAGAGACCCAGTACTTC	CASSRVETQYF
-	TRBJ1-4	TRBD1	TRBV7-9	TGTGCCAGCAGCACCGGGACAGGGTCAACTAATGAAAAACTGTTTTTT	CASSTGTGSTNEKLFF
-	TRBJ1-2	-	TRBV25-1	TGTGCCAGCAGTGAAGGGGGGTCCGATGGCTACACCTTC	CASSEGGSDGYTF
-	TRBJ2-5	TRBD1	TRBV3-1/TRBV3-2	TGTGCCAGCAGCCAATGGGACAGGAGTCAAGAGACCCAGTACTTC	CASSQWDRSQETQYF
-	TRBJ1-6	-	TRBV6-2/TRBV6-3	TGTGCCAGCAGTTACTCGGTCAGGGATGCGTCCAGTTCACCCCTCCACTTT	CASSYSVRDASSSPLHF
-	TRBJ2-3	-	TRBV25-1	TGTGCCAGCAGTGCAGTACGGGGGAGCACAGATACGCAGTATTTT	CASSAVRGSTDTQYF
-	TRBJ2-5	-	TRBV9	TGTGCCAGCAGCGTATCGGTCCAGGGGACACAAGAGACCCAGTACTTC	CASSVSVQGTQETQYF
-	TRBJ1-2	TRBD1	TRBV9	TGTGCCAGCAGCCTACGACAGGGGGCAAGCTATGGCTACACCTTC	CASSLRQGASYGYTF
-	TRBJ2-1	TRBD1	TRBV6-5	TGTGCCAGCACCTACAGGGGTGAGCAGTTCTTC	CASTYRGEQFF
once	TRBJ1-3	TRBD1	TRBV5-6	TGTGCCAGCAGCCAACTTGGTGACAGGGCGAATGGAAACACCATATATTTT	CASSQLGDRANGNTIYF
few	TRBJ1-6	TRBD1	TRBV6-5	TGTGCCAGCAGTTACTATGATACAGGGGATTCACCCCTCCACTTT	CASSYYDTGDSPLHF
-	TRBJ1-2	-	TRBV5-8	TGTGCCAGCAGCTTGGGGGAGGGAATTGTCTATGGCTACACCTTC	CASSLGEGIVYGYTF
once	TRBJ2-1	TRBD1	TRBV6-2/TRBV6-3	TGTGCCAGCAGTGGGGGACAGGGGGCTTACAATGAGCAGTTCTTC	CASSGGQGAYNEQFF
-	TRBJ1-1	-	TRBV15	TGTGCCACCAGCAAGGGAGGGGTGAACACTGAAGCTTTCTTT	CATSKGGVNTEAFF
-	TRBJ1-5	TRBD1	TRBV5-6	TGTGCCAGCAGCGCCGGGACAGTCAATCAGCCCCAGCATTTT	CASSAGTVNQPQHF
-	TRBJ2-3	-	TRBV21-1	TGTGCCAGCAGTACTACTAGCGGGGGCACAGATACGCAGTATTTT	CASSTTSGGTDTQYF
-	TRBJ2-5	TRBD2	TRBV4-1	TGCGCCAGCAGCCAAGACGGGACTAGCGGAGGGTACCAAGAGACCCAGTACTTC	CASSQDGTSGGYQETQYF
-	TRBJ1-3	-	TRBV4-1	TGCGCCAGCAGCCAAGGGGGGGGCGGAAACACCATATATTTT	CASSQGGGGNTIYF
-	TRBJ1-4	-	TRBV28	TGTGCCAGCAGTTCGGGGGGATCACGGGAAAAACTGTTTTTT	CASSSGGSREKLFF
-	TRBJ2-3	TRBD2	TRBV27	TGTGCCAGCAGTCCGGGACTAGCGGGGGCCTTGAGGCAGCAGTATTTT	CASSPGLAGALRQQYF
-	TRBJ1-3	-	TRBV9	TGTGCCAGCAGCGTATCGGTGTTCTCTGGAAACACCATATATTTT	CASSVSVFSGNTIYF
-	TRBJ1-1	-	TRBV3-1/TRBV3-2	TGTGCCAGCAGCCAAGGGGGGGGACGACCGAACACTGAAGCTTTCTTT	CASSQGGGRPNTEAFF
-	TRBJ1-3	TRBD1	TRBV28	TGTGCCAGCAGTGGCGGACAGGACTCTGGAAACACCATATATTTT	CASSGGQDSGNTIYF
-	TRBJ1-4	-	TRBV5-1	TGCGCCAGCAGCTTGGCCGGACGGGAGGGCGGTGAAAAACTGTTTTTT	CASSLAGREGGEKLFF
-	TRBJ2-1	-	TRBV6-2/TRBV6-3	TGTGCCAGCAGTTCTTACTACAATGAGCAGTTCTTC	CASSSYYNEQFF
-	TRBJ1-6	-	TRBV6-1	TGTGCCAGCAGTGAATTGGCTCAAAGGGGTTATAATTCACCCCTCCACTTT	CASSELAQRGYNSPLHF
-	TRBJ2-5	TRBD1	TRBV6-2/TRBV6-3	TGTGCCAGCAGTGTCCAGGGGGTGGGGGAGACCCAGTACTTC	CASSVQGVGETQYF
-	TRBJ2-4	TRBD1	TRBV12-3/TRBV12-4	TGTGCCAGCAGCGAACGGGACAGGGAAATTCAGTACTTC	CASSERDREIQYF